This T cell receptor beta chain was observed in a study of blood T cell repertoires in COVID-19. The CDR3 has 12 amino acids. The V end was cut by 5 bases, the J end by 8 bases, with 9 bases between. Produced via immunoSEQ multiplex PCR; TCRdb's table is partial and in-frame only. The sample lists around 140,000 clones; around 73% were seen once. Participant reports of clinical history set cohort assignment. The chain joins TRBV12-3 or TRBV12-4 to TRBJ1-4; possible D gene TRBD1, 6 bases. The receptor's source is a woman in her fifties or sixties who had recovered from COVID-19. The sample taken for sequencing was PBMCs or T cells enriched from blood (not recorded which). The CDR3 is CASSTRGEKLFF. The CDR3 nucleotides read TGTGCCAGCAGTACGAGGGGGGAAAAACTGTTTTTT.